The 27 T cell receptor beta chains in this list originate from one sample, sequenced in a study of cytomegalovirus exposure and HLA in healthy donors. 60 Vbeta and 13 Jbeta primers were used in PCR. Profiling relied on immunoSEQ multiplex PCR, and the TCRdb table lists in-frame clones only, not all of them. The table has around 140,000 clones, about 75% seen once; the top ten hold around 3.4%. Material for sequencing was PBMCs. The receptors were sampled from a man aged 35 to 55 in good health and CMV-seronegative.

This chain connects TRBV6-1 to TRBJ2-3; maybe TRBD1 (5 bases). CDR3 length: 15 amino acids. Germline lookup yields CDR1 MNHNS and CDR2 SASEGT. Between the trimmed V and J ends, which lost 2 bases and 2 bases, there was a span of 11 bases. The CDR3 loop is CASSETGHNTDTQYF. CDR3 nucleotide sequence: TGTGCCAGCAGTGAAACCGGACACAACACAGATACGCAGTATTTT.

The V and J genes are TRBV11-2 and TRBJ1-3; D remains unclear. CDR3 length: 15 residues. Per germline, CDR1 SGHAT and CDR2 FQNNGV. V lost 5 bases to trimming and J lost 4 bases, with 15 bases between them. The CDR3 DNA reads TGTGCCAGCAGCCCGAGAGGTGGGTCCGGAAACACCATATATTTT. Encoded protein: CASSPRGGSGNTIYF.

This clone was counted only a few times. This chain connects TRBV6-1 to TRBJ2-7; D may be TRBD2 (7 bases). V dropped 2 bases and J dropped 4 bases, with 18 bases sitting between them. The length of the CDR3 is 16 residues. CDR1 is MNHNS and CDR2 is SASEGT in the germline V gene. CDR3 bases: TGTGCCAGCAGTGAAAGGGAAGGGGGGGCTAAGTACGAGCAGTACTTC. Its translation is CASSEREGGAKYEQYF.

The chain is built from TRBV7-3 and TRBJ2-3; D is unclear. The CDR3 covers 11 residues. Deletions cut 4 bases from V and 4 bases from J, with 3 bases between. Germline V gives CDR1 SGHTA, CDR2 FQGTGA. The CDR3 spells CASSSSDTQYF. The CDR3 DNA is TGTGCCAGCAGCTCCTCAGATACGCAGTATTTT.

The chain uses TRBV6-1 and TRBJ1-1; D might be TRBD1 (5 bases). Deletions cut 1 base from V and 7 bases from J, with 16 bases between. The CDR3 length is 15 residues. Germline V gene lookup returns CDR1 MNHNS and CDR2 SASEGT. The CDR3 region has the DNA TGTGCCAGCAGTGAAGGCGGAGACAGACATTATGAAGCTTTCTTT. As protein: CASSEGGDRHYEAFF.

V gene TRBV28 combines with J gene TRBJ1-4; 9 nucleotides align to TRBD1. The CDR3 sequence is 14 residues long. CDR1 MDHEN and CDR2 SYDVKM come from the germline V gene. V lost 8 bases to trimming and J lost 7 bases; unmatched junction nucleotides: 8. In DNA form, the CDR3 reads TGTGCCAGCGCCCTCGGACAGGGGACTGAAAAACTGTTTTTT. It is translated as CASALGQGTEKLFF.

This sequence joins TRBV7-9 and TRBJ2-5; D is possibly TRBD2 (5 bases). Germline lookup yields CDR1 SEHNR and CDR2 FQNEAQ (reference sequence). The CDR3 runs 13 residues. Trimming left V 1 base short and J 9 bases short, with 12 bases between. Here the CDR3 DNA reads TGTGCCAGCAGCTTAGTTCAGCTCGGGGCCCAGTACTTC. Residues: CASSLVQLGAQYF.

V gene TRBV5-1 combines with J gene TRBJ2-5, with 10 bases that match TRBD1. This CDR3 region has 16 residues. Trimming cost V 4 bases and J 3 bases; bases outside gene matches: 9. Germline CDR1 is SGHRS and CDR2 is YFSETQ. The CDR3 loop is CASSAHTGTGEETQYF. The CDR3 DNA follows: TGCGCCAGCAGCGCGCACACCGGGACAGGGGAAGAGACCCAGTACTTC.

This clone was observed a handful of times. The CDR3 DNA is TGTGCCAGCAGGTTCGAGGACAGGGGTCCCACTGAAGCTTTCTTT. Translated: CASRFEDRGPTEAFF. The rearrangement links TRBV6-1 to TRBJ1-1, with 9 bases aligning to TRBD1. J lost 4 bases, V lost 6 bases, and 9 bases had no gene match. Germline CDR1 is MNHNS and CDR2 is SASEGT. The CDR3 has 15 residues.

The chain is built from TRBV19 and TRBJ2-4, with D maybe TRBD1 (6 bases). In germline, CDR1 is LNHDA, CDR2 SQIVND (reference sequence). CDR3 length: 16 amino acids. V was cut by 5 bases and J by 0 bases, with 14 bases left in between. CDR3 loop: CASSVTGFLAKNIQYF. The CDR3, as DNA: TGTGCCAGTAGTGTAACAGGGTTTCTAGCCAAAAACATTCAGTACTTC.

This clone turned up a few times. The gene calls are TRBV7-9 and TRBJ1-1, with a weak D call TRBD1 (6 bases). This CDR3 is 14 amino acids long. The ends were cut back, 5 bases at V and 3 bases at J, with 13 bases in the middle. Looked up from germline, CDR1 is SEHNR and CDR2 is FQNEAQ (reference sequence). The CDR3 DNA is TGTGCCAGCAGCGTCGACAGGCCTGACACTGAAGCTTTCTTT. Translation: CASSVDRPDTEAFF.

The chain recombines TRBV6-5 with TRBJ2-7; 8 bases align to TRBD1. The J segment lost 4 bases and the V segment lost 7 bases, leaving 9 bases of the junction unmatched. Germline loops: CDR1 MNHEY, CDR2 SVGAGI. There are 14 residues in the CDR3. The CDR3 spells CASIVTGASYEQYF. For the CDR3, the DNA is TGTGCCAGCATAGTGACAGGGGCTTCTTACGAGCAGTACTTC.

This chain joins TRBV6-5 and TRBJ1-1; TRBD1 is a possible D gene (6 bases). The CDR3 runs to 14 residues. Trimming shortened V by 5 bases and J by 11 bases, and 21 bases separated the two germline ends. Germline lookup yields CDR1 MNHEY and CDR2 SVGAGI. In DNA form, the CDR3 reads TGTGCCAGCAGTCCACAGGGCAGCTATACGGGGGCTTTCTTT. It is translated as CASSPQGSYTGAFF.

The V and J genes are TRBV5-1 and TRBJ2-1; 12 bases line up with TRBD2. Germline V CDR1 and CDR2: SGHRS, YFSETQ. The CDR3 runs to 15 residues. V lost 0 bases, J lost 6 bases, and 1 base stayed unmatched. Here the CDR3 DNA reads TGCGCCAGCAGCTTGGAGACTAGCGGGGGCAATGAGCAGTTCTTC. Translated, it gives CASSLETSGGNEQFF.

The V and J genes are TRBV6-1 and TRBJ1-5, with D possibly TRBD1 on 6 matching bases. V gave up 6 bases and J gave up 2 bases, with 14 bases separating them. The CDR3 totals 15 residues. Germline CDR1 and CDR2: MNHNS and SASEGT. CDR3 nucleotides: TGTGCCAGCAGGAACACAGGGAGAGGCAATCAGCCCCAGCATTTT. It codes for CASRNTGRGNQPQHF.

V usage is TRBV7-3 and J usage is TRBJ2-1; 7 nucleotides agree with TRBD2. V was clipped by 2 bases and J by 6 bases; unmatched bases: 1. Germline CDR1 and CDR2: SGHTA and FQGTGA. The CDR3 is 13 amino acids. Here the CDR3 reads CASSLSSGNEQFF. As DNA, the CDR3 is TGTGCCAGCAGCTTATCTAGCGGCAATGAGCAGTTCTTC.

CDR3 in DNA: TGTGCCACCAGCAGAGACAGGGAATGGTACGAGCAGTACTTC. Translating it yields CATSRDREWYEQYF. The chain is built from TRBV15 and TRBJ2-7; TRBD1 is a possible D gene (5 bases). V shed 0 bases and J shed 4 bases, with 10 bases lying between them. Germline V gene sequence: CDR1 LNHNV, CDR2 YYDKDF (reference sequence). The CDR3 spans 14 residues. Combining the CDR3 with reference TRBV15 and TRBJ2-7 gives the whole variable domain DAMVIQNPRYQVTQFGKPVTLSCSQTLNHNVMYWYQQKSSQAPKLLFHYYDKDFNNEADTPDNFQSRRPNTSFCFLDIRSPGLGDTAMYLCATSRDREWYEQYFGPGTRLTVT.

This clone was seen once. V and J are TRBV5-1 and TRBJ1-6; tentatively, D is TRBD1 (5 bases). V was pared by 9 bases and J by 10 bases, with 20 bases between. The CDR3 spans 14 residues. The germline V gene encodes CDR1 SGHRS and CDR2 YFSETQ. Here the CDR3 DNA reads TGCGCCACCTCACCGGGGGACTCGAAATCACCCCTCCACTTT. Translating gives CATSPGDSKSPLHF.

This clone was seen just once. The V gene is TRBV5-1, the J gene TRBJ2-2, with 9 bases lining up with TRBD2. V trimming: 1 base; J trimming: 2 bases; junction bases outside the gene matches: 3. CDR1 is SGHRS and CDR2 is YFSETQ in the germline V gene. The CDR3 has 16 amino acids. Written as DNA, the CDR3 is TGCGCCAGCAGCTTGCTTAGCGGGGGCAACACCGGGGAGCTGTTTTTT. It is translated as CASSLLSGGNTGELFF.

This rearrangement joins TRBV6-6 to TRBJ2-1; a weak D match, TRBD1 (6 bases). Germline V gene lookup returns CDR1 MNHNY and CDR2 SVGAGI (reference sequence). V gave up 1 base and J gave up 4 bases, with 11 bases separating them. The CDR3 has 15 residues. DNA for the CDR3: TGTGCCAGCAGTTACTTGGACAGCCGATACAATGAGCAGTTCTTC. Its protein product is CASSYLDSRYNEQFF.

V and J are TRBV29-1 and TRBJ2-7; 11 bases match TRBD1. From germline, CDR1 is SQVTM and CDR2 ANQGSEA. This CDR3 contains 13 residues. Trimming at V came to 6 bases and at J to 1 base, leaving 2 bases not matched to a gene. CDR3 region: CSVGTGGSYEQYF. The CDR3 nucleotides are TGCAGCGTGGGGACAGGGGGTTCCTACGAGCAGTACTTC.

V is TRBV5-1 and J is TRBJ2-7, with D possibly being TRBD2 (5 bases). The CDR3 contains 14 residues. CDR1 SGHRS and CDR2 YFSETQ come from the germline V gene. V gave up 5 bases and J gave up 2 bases, with 14 bases separating them. The DNA of the CDR3 is TGCGCCAGCAGAGATGAGGGTAATCCCTACGAGCAGTACTTC. Translated: CASRDEGNPYEQYF.

This chain links TRBV4-1 with TRBJ1-5, with TRBD1 as a possible D gene (5 bases). Looked up from germline, CDR1 is MGHRA and CDR2 is YSYEKL. The CDR3 is 15 amino acids. V was clipped by 0 bases and J by 7 bases, with 13 bases between them. CDR3 in DNA: TGCGCCAGCAGCCAAGATCCCTCAGGGCAGCAGCCCCAGCATTTT. It yields the protein CASSQDPSGQQPQHF.

V is TRBV28 and J is TRBJ1-1, with D possibly being TRBD1 (6 bases). V was trimmed by 0 bases and J by 5 bases, leaving 10 bases between them. This CDR3 comprises 14 residues. CDR1 and CDR2 from the germline V gene are MDHEN and SYDVKM. Here the CDR3 reads CASSLWGAGTEAFF. CDR3 DNA sequence: TGTGCCAGCAGTTTATGGGGGGCTGGGACTGAAGCTTTCTTT.

This clone was recorded once. The chain joins TRBV29-1 to TRBJ2-1; TRBD1 agrees at 10 bases. This CDR3 spans 14 amino acids. Germline V gene sequence: CDR1 SQVTM, CDR2 ANQGSEA. The V and J ends lost 4 bases and 3 bases, in that order; junction bases with no gene match: 3. CDR3 in amino acids: CSVAGTGDYNEQFF. The CDR3 coding sequence is TGCAGCGTTGCCGGGACAGGGGACTACAATGAGCAGTTCTTC.

The chain combines TRBV9 with TRBJ1-1; the match to TRBD1 covers 9 bases. The germline V gene has CDR1 SGDLS and CDR2 YYNGEE. V was clipped by 3 bases and J by 7 bases; unmatched bases: 4. The CDR3 runs 13 residues. DNA of the CDR3: TGTGCCAGCAGCGAGGGACAGGGACATGAAGCTTTCTTT. Protein product: CASSEGQGHEAFF.

This clone was picked up one time. The chain's CDR3 is CASFRGADTGELFF. DNA for the CDR3: TGTGCCAGCTTCAGGGGGGCGGACACCGGGGAGCTGTTTTTT. This sequence joins TRBV7-9 and TRBJ2-2; D is perhaps TRBD1 (7 bases). Between the trimmed V and J ends, which lost 8 bases and 3 bases, there was a span of 13 bases. CDR3 length: 14 residues. The germline gives CDR1 SEHNR, CDR2 FQNEAQ (reference sequence).